This T cell receptor beta chain was identified during a study of blood T cell repertoires in COVID-19 (dated by TCRdb to 2020 to 2022). General notes on the study: The collaborator samples originated in the United States, Italy and Spain and spanned the acute and convalescent phases of COVID-19. The material from the prospective study consisted of cDNA or gDNA derived from T cells, B-cell-depleted T cells, or PBMCs. Deeply sampled blood TCRbeta repertoires from subjects exposed to, actively infected with, or recovered from COVID-19 were included in the dataset. The repertoires were released in a freely available public database intended as a resource for research on the immune response to SARS-CoV-2. The samples were drawn from the first 160 participants of the ongoing ImmuneRACE study and from under 1,500 subjects provided by 6 global collaborators. Nearly every sample came with metadata listing a de-identified subject ID, COVID-19 status, age in years and sex. Where available, HLA class I and class II types were obtained from metadata supplied by the sample provider rather than from assay-based typing. Beyond this particular receptor, the publication reports: The amount of clinical and demographic metadata varied by source and participant and was provided uncurated.

Notes on this clone: Its antigen specificity is not known. The sample holds no much larger clone one base away, and base qualities are not on file.

TCRbeta CDR3 regions were amplified from genomic DNA by means of the immunoSEQ Assay, a bias-controlled multiplex PCR. Concerning the study's data processing: The number of nucleated cells in each sample was estimated by amplification of reference gene primers within the assay. To quantify the absolute abundance of each unique TCRbeta CDR3 rearrangement, sequence reads were collapsed and filtered. For each sample, productive Simpson clonality was calculated as the square root of Simpson's diversity index across productive rearrangements. TCRdb stores this immuneACCESS table with in-frame sequences only. Part of the clones is absent; in the studies checked, under half of the shortfall reflects unresolved V genes, and no reason is known for the rest. For V, J and clone size, that table is used; D and trimming come from the DNA. The sample table shows roughly 480,000 clones, and approximately 89% are seen once. The ten largest clones capture around 0.92% of the sample.

The CDR3 contains 14 residues, cysteine and phenylalanine counted. Only the CDR3 DNA stays, 42 bases, in frame from base 1. The germline V gene encodes CDR1 DFQATT and CDR2 SNEGSKA (reference sequence). V sheds 3 bases and J sheds 0 bases, leaving 9 bases between their ends. In Seattle, one collaborating source enrolled patients while the infection was active and tracked those patients longitudinally over the course of disease. Collaborating institutions collected whole blood in K2EDTA tubes following their own protocols. For TCRbeta analysis, collaborator samples were shipped as frozen whole blood, as isolated PBMCs, or as DNA extracted from either sample type.

The sequenced material came from peripheral blood. This TCR came from a man in his late teens or twenties with COVID-19, enrolled during active disease. The sequence is built from TRBV20-1 and TRBJ2-1, with a weak D call of TRBD2 (7 bases match). The CDR3 in this case is CSASRGGSYNEQFF. DNA sequence: TGCAGTGCTAGTAGGGGGGGCTCCTACAATGAGCAGTTCTTC.